A single sample is the source of the 5 T cell receptor beta chains below, sequenced in a study of HIV-infected children after antiretroviral therapy interruption. This sample's treatment: PENTA 11 planned treatment interruption arm or continuous ART arm. The TCR library was built from RNA with a 3' RACE protocol and unique molecular identifiers. MiXCR, run by TCRdb on the 3' RACE reads, gives a single entry per CDR3 protein. Among fewer than 45,000 distinct CDR3 sequences listed, approximately 7% were seen once. Sequencing used CD45RA+ CD4+ T cells from PBMCs, pooled from several time points, obtained from a donor given antiretroviral therapy, either interrupted or continuous. Indicated subset: naive CD4+ CD45RA+ CD45RO- T cells. Source of these receptors: a pool of human donors with HIV.

This chain uses TRBV3-1 with TRBJ2-7, with D unclear. Germline CDR1 LGHDT, CDR2 YNNKEL (reference sequence). V was clipped by 2 bases and J by 7 bases, with 12 bases between them. This CDR3 comprises 13 residues. CDR3 in amino acids: CASSQFRVGEQYF. CDR3 in DNA: TGTGCCAGCAGCCAATTCCGGGTAGGGGAGCAGTACTTC.

The rearrangement uses TRBV20-1 and TRBJ2-1; D gene uncertain. Trimming shortened V by 2 bases and J by 5 bases, and 16 bases separated the two germline ends. The CDR3 consists of 15 residues. The germline CDR1 and CDR2 sequences are DFQATT and SNEGSKA (reference sequence). CDR3 sequence reads: CSARRQGANNNEQFF. The CDR3 coding sequence is TGCAGTGCTAGACGCCAAGGAGCAAATAACAATGAGCAGTTCTTC.

This clonotype was observed many times. The chain has TRBV20-1 and TRBJ2-2; 12 bases map to TRBD2. The length of the CDR3 is 19 residues. Germline V lookup: CDR1 DFQATT, CDR2 SNEGSKA (reference sequence). Trimming at V came to 5 bases and at J to 0 bases, leaving 13 bases not matched to a gene. The CDR3 DNA reads as TGCAGTGCTCTAAAGAGGTCTAGCGGGAGGGCCTCGAACACCGGGGAGCTGTTTTTT. Its translation is CSALKRSSGRASNTGELFF.

In DNA, the CDR3 is TGTGCCAGCAGTTACATAGCAGGGTATGGCTACACCTTC. It yields the protein CASSYIAGYGYTF. The chain has TRBV12-3 or TRBV12-4 and TRBJ1-2; TRBD1 is a possible D gene (5 bases). V lost 4 bases, J lost 5 bases, and 11 bases lay in between. The CDR3 is made up of 13 amino acids.

This clonotype came up many times. The CDR3 region has the DNA TGTGCCAGCAGTTTGATTAGTAGACAGGGCCCCGAAGCTTTCTTT. This codes for CASSLISRQGPEAFF. The V gene is TRBV12-3 or TRBV12-4, the J gene TRBJ1-1; TRBD1 matches 7 bases. The CDR3 spans 15 residues. J lost 8 bases, V lost 3 bases, and 12 bases had no gene match.